This T cell receptor (beta chain) was found in a study of control samples from healthy donors and cancer patients. Sequenced by immunoSEQ multiplex PCR; TCRdb stores in-frame clones only, minus some. The table includes approximately 170,000 clones, 92% detected once. CDR3 length: 16 residues. V lost 4 bases and J 7 bases, leaving 22 bases between the germline ends. CDR1 is SGHVS and CDR2 is FQNEAQ in the germline V gene. The receptor was derived from a woman in her twenties or thirties in good health. J is TRBJ2-5 and V is TRBV7-8; TRBD1 might be the D (6 bases). Sequences were obtained from blood. CDR3 DNA: TGTGCCAGCAGCTCTCCAGGGGAGCCCGTTGAGGCGACCCAGTACTTC. Translated: CASSSPGEPVEATQYF. The entire variable domain, with the rest obtained from reference TRBV7-8 and TRBJ2-5, is as follows: GAGVSQSPRYKVAKRGQDVALRCDPISGHVSLFWYQQALGQGPEFLTYFQNEAQLDKSGLPSDRFFAERPEGSVSTLKIQRTQQEDSAVYLCASSSPGEPVEATQYFGPGTRLLVL.